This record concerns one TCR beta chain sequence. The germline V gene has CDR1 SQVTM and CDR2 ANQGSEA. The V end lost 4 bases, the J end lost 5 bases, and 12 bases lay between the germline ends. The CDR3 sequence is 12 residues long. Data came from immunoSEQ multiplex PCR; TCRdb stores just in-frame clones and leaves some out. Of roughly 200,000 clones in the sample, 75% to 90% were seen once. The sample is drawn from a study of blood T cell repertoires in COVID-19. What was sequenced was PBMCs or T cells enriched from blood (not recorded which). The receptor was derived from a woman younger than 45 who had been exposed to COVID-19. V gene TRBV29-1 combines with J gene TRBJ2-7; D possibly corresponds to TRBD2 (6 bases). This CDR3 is CSVGGTRNEQYF. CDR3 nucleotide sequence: TGCAGCGTTGGCGGGACGAGAAACGAGCAGTACTTC.